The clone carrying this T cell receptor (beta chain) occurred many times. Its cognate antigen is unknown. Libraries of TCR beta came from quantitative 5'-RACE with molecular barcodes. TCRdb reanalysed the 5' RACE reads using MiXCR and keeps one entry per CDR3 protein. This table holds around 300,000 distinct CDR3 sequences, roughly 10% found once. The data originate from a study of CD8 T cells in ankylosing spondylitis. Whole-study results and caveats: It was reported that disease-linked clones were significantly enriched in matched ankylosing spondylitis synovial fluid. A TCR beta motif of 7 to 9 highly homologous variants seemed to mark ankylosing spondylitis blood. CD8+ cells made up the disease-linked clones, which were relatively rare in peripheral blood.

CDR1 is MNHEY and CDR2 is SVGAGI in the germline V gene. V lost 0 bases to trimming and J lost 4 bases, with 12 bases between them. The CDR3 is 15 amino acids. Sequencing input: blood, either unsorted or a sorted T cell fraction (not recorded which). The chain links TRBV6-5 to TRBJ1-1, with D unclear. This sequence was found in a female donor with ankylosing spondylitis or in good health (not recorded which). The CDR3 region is CASSYSSRGGTEAFF. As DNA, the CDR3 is TGTGCCAGCAGTTACTCGTCTCGCGGTGGCACTGAAGCTTTCTTT.